This record concerns one T cell receptor beta chain sequence. In germline, CDR1 is SGHRS, CDR2 YFSETQ. The ends were cut back, 2 bases at V and 0 bases at J, with 9 bases in the middle. The CDR3 sequence is 15 residues long. The data stem from a study of blood T cell repertoires in COVID-19. Overall study: Italy, Spain and the United States were the sources of the convalescent and acute COVID-19 samples. Nucleic acid was either cDNA or gDNA, and it came from T cells, B-cell-depleted T cells, or PBMCs.

In the original processing: Estimates of nucleated cell counts were drawn from the amplification of reference gene primers. Assay used: immunoSEQ multiplex PCR; TCRdb lists only in-frame clones, some missing. For V, J and clone size, that table is used; D and trimming come from the DNA. The sample holds about 150,000 clones; approximately 86% are singletons and the top ten take 3.5% to 4.5%. Sequenced material: PBMCs or T cells enriched from blood (not recorded which). The chain uses TRBV5-1 and TRBJ1-3; D call uncertain. This receptor was obtained from a woman between 40 and 55 years old who had been exposed to COVID-19. In DNA, the CDR3 is TGCGCCAGCAGCTTTCGAGTTTCCTCTGGAAACACCATATATTTT. Amino acids: CASSFRVSSGNTIYF.